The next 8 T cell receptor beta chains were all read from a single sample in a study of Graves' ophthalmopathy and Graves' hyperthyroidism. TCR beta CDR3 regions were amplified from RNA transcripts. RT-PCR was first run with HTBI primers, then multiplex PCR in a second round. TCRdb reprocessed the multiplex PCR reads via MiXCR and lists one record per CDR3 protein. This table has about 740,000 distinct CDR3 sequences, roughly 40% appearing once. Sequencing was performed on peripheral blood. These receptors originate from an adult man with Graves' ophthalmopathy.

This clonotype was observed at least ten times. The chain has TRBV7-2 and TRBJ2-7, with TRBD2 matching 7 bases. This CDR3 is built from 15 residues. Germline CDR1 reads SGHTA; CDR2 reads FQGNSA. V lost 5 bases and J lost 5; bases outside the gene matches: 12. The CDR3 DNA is TGTGCCAGCAGCCCGAGCGGGGTCCCGGGGAACGAGCAGTACTTC. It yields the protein CASSPSGVPGNEQYF. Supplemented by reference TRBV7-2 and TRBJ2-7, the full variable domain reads GAGVSQSPSNKVTEKGKDVELRCDPISGHTALYWYRQSLGQGLEFLIYFQGNSAPDKSGLPSDRFSAERTGGSVSTLTIQRTQQEDSAVYLCASSPSGVPGNEQYFGPGTRLTVT.

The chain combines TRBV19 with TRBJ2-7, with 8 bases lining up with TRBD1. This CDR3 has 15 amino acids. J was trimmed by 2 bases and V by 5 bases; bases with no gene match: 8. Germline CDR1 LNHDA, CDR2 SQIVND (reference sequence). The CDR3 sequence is CASSDRDRSAYEQYF. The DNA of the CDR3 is TGTGCCAGTAGTGACCGGGACAGGAGCGCCTACGAGCAGTACTTC.

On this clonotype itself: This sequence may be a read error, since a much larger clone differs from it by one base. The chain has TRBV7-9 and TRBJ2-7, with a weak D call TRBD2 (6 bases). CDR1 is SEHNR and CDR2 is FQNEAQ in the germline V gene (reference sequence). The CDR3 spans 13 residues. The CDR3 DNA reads TGTGCCGGCAGCTTAGGTGGAGGGTGGGAGCAGTACTTC. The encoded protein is CAGSLGGGWEQYF.

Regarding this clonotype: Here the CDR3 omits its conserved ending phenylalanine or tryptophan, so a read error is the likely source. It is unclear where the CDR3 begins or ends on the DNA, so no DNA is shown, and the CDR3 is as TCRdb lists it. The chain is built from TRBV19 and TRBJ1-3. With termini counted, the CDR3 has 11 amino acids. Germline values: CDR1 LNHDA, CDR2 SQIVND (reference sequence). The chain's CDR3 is CASSSRGGRGP.

The CDR3 nucleotides are TGTGCCAGCAGTGATCTTGCGGGAGCGGGAGAGACCCAGTACTTC. Protein: CASSDLAGAGETQYF. This sequence joins TRBV2 and TRBJ2-5; 7 bases match TRBD2. The CDR3 runs to 15 residues. Germline V CDR1 and CDR2: SNHLY, FYNNEI. After removal of 3 bases from V and 4 bases from J, the junction contained 8 bases not matched to a gene.

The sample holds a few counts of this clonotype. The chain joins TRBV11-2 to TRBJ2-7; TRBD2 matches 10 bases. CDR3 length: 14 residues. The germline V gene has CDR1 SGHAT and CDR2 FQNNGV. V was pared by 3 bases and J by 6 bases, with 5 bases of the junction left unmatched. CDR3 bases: TGTGCCAGCAGCTTCCCGGGACTAGCGTTCGAGCAGTACTTC. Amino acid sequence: CASSFPGLAFEQYF.

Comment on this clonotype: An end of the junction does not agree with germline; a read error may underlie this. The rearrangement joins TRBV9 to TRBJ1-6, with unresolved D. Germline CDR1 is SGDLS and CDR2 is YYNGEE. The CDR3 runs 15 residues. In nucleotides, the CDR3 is TGCGCCAGCAGCGCCCGGGCCCTAGAGAATTCACCCCTCCACTTT. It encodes CASSARALENSPLHF. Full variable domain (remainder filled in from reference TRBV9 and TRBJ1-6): DSGVTQTPKHLITATGQRVTLRCSPRSGDLSVYWYQQSLDQGLQFLIQYYNGEERAKGNILERFSAQQFPDLHSELNLSSLELGDSALYFCASSARALENSPLHFGNGTRLTVT.

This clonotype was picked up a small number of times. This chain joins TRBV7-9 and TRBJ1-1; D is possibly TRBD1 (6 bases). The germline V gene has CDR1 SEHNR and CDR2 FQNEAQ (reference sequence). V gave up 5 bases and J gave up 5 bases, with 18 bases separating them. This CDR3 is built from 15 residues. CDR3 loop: CASSPQTGLWTEAFF. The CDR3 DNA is TGTGCCAGCAGCCCTCAGACAGGTTTGTGGACTGAAGCTTTCTTT.